This TCR beta chain was captured in a study of T cells in Graves' hyperthyroidism and ophthalmopathy. Disease duration under 2 months; hyperthyroidism patients were aged 18 to 65. Authors of the study amplified TCR beta CDR3 regions from RNA transcripts. In the first-round RT-PCR of the TCR CDR3, the HTBI primer set was used. TCRdb itself ran the multiplex PCR reads through MiXCR, one entry per CDR3 protein. Of around 520,000 distinct CDR3 sequences in the sample, around an eighth were seen once. Study outcomes and limitations: Ophthalmopathy cases were set apart from stable hyperthyroidism by a 13 V-J model. The model's output predicted ophthalmopathy at a median of approximately 6.5 months prior to onset. Most clonotypes expanded in the thyroid (above 0.001) were also present in blood.

The CDR3 runs 14 residues. Looked up from germline, CDR1 is KGHDR and CDR2 is SFDVKD. V gave up 5 bases and J gave up 1 base, with 9 bases separating them. This clonotype was seen a handful of times. Its antigen is unidentified. This TCR was recovered from a young woman with Graves' hyperthyroidism. This rearrangement joins TRBV24-1 to TRBJ2-3, with D perhaps matching TRBD2 (5 bases). Material: blood. CDR3: CATSGAGGTDTQYF. DNA of the CDR3: TGTGCCACCAGTGGGGCCGGGGGCACAGATACGCAGTATTTT.